This T cell receptor (beta chain) is drawn from a study of Graves' ophthalmopathy and Graves' hyperthyroidism. Amplification of TCR beta CDR3 regions used RNA transcripts. Second-round multiplex PCR came after first-round RT-PCR with HTBI primers. TCRdb recomputed calls from the multiplex PCR reads with MiXCR, one row per CDR3 protein. This table holds 24,000 or so distinct CDR3 sequences, about 44% found once. Out of around 9.7 ml of fresh peripheral blood, PBMCs were obtained. The study, taken as a whole, reports: The authors also found most expanded thyroid clonotypes above 0.001 frequency in blood.

Trimming removed 6 bases from V and 0 bases from J; junction bases left unmatched: 7. CDR3 length equals 15 residues. Germline values: CDR1 SQVTM, CDR2 ANQGSEA. Concerning this clonotype: Its antigen is unidentified.

The sequence came from an adult woman with stable Graves' hyperthyroidism. The V and J genes are TRBV29-1 and TRBJ2-3; TRBD2 matches at 9 bases. The sequenced material came from peripheral blood. CDR3 nucleotides: TGCAGCGTGGCTAGCGGGACCCTTAGCACAGATACGCAGTATTTT. Translation gives CSVASGTLSTDTQYF.